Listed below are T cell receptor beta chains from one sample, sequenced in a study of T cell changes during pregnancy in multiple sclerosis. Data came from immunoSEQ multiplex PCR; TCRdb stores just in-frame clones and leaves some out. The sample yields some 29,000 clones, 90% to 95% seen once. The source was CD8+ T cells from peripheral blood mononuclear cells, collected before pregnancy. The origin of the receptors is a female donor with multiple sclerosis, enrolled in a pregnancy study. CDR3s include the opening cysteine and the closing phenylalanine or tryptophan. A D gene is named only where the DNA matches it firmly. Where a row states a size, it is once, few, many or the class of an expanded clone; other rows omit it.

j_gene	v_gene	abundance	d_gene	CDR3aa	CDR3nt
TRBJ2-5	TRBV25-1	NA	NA	CASSAGITETQYF	TGTGCCAGCAGTGCAGGGATAACAGAGACCCAGTACTTC
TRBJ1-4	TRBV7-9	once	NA	CASSSLRQGGEKLFF	TGTGCCAGCAGCTCCCTAAGGCAGGGCGGTGAAAAACTGTTTTTT
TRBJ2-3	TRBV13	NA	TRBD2	CASSLGWRERPTSTDTQYF	TGTGCCAGCAGCTTAGGCTGGCGGGAGAGGCCTACTAGCACAGATACGCAGTATTTT
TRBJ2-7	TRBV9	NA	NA	CASSASSGQGFHEQYF	TGTGCCAGCAGCGCGTCGTCGGGTCAGGGTTTCCACGAGCAGTACTTC
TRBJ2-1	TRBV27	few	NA	CASSSRGITTNEQFF	TGTGCCAGCAGTTCGCGCGGGATTACTACTAATGAGCAGTTCTTC
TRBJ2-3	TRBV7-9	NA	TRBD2	CASSQTSGSVNTQYF	TGTGCCAGCAGCCAGACTAGCGGGAGCGTCAATACGCAGTATTTT
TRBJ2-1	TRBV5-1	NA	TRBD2	CASSFLAGGDRSSYNEQFF	TGCGCCAGCAGCTTCCTAGCGGGAGGGGATAGGAGCTCCTACAATGAGCAGTTCTTC
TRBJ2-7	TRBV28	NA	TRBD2	CASSFSGRDHEQYF	TGTGCCAGCAGTTTTTCCGGGAGGGATCACGAGCAGTACTTC
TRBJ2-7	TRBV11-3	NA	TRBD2	CASSDWTSGSYEQYF	TGTGCCAGCAGCGACTGGACTAGCGGGAGCTACGAGCAGTACTTC
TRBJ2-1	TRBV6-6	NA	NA	CASSYSRQNEQFF	TGTGCCAGCAGTTACTCACGACAGAATGAGCAGTTCTTC
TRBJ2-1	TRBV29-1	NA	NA	CSVEPASAYNEQFF	TGCAGCGTTGAACCAGCGAGCGCCTACAATGAGCAGTTCTTC
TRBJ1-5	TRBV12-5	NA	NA	CASGSPGVREGQPQHF	TGTGCTAGTGGTTCCCCGGGAGTCAGGGAAGGTCAGCCCCAGCATTTT
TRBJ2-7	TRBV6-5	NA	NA	CASSPLPSSYEQYF	TGTGCCAGCAGCCCCCTACCAAGCTCCTACGAGCAGTACTTC
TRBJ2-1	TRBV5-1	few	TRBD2	CASSLNPGLAGGTRNEQFF	TGCGCCAGCAGCTTGAACCCCGGACTAGCGGGAGGAACGCGGAATGAGCAGTTCTTC
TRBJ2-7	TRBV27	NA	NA	CASSPWWGPYEQYF	TGTGCCAGCAGTCCTTGGTGGGGCCCCTACGAGCAGTACTTC
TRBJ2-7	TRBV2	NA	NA	CASRLAYEQYF	TGTGCCAGCAGACTAGCCTACGAGCAGTACTTC
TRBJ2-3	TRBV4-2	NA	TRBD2	CASSPLKEGLETDTQYF	TGTGCCAGCAGCCCCCTCAAGGAGGGACTAGAAACAGATACGCAGTATTTT
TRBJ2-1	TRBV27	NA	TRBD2	CASSFSGQSSYNEQFF	TGTGCCAGCAGTTTTAGCGGGCAAAGCTCCTACAATGAGCAGTTCTTC
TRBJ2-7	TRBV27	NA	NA	CASSLLGDKSYEQYF	TGTGCCAGCAGTTTATTAGGGGATAAATCCTACGAGCAGTACTTC
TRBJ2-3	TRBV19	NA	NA	CASSRIDVRGSTDTQYF	TGTGCCAGTAGTCGGATTGATGTAAGGGGCTCCACAGATACGCAGTATTTT
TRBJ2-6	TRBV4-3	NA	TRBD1	CASSPGQGSGANVLTF	TGCGCCAGCAGCCCTGGACAGGGCTCTGGGGCCAACGTCCTGACTTTC
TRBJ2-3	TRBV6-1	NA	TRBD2	CASSGLAGEGTDTQYF	TGTGCCAGCAGTGGGTTAGCGGGAGAGGGAACAGATACGCAGTATTTT
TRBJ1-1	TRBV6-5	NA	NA	CASSYSTENTEAFF	TGTGCCAGCAGTTACTCGACAGAGAACACTGAAGCTTTCTTT
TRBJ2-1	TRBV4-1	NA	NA	CASSQAFYRTYNEQFF	TGCGCCAGCAGCCAAGCCTTTTACAGAACCTACAATGAGCAGTTCTTC
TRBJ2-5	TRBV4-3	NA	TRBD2	CASSQHTSAVPQYF	TGCGCCAGCAGCCAACACACTAGCGCGGTGCCTCAGTACTTC
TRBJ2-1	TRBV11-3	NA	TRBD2	CASSGAGARPFF	TGTGCCAGCAGCGGTGCGGGAGCTAGACCGTTCTTC
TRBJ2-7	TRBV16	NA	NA	CASSQAPGSSYEQYF	TGTGCCAGCAGCCAAGCGCCAGGTAGCTCCTACGAGCAGTACTTC
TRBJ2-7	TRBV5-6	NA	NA	CASSFTGDEQYF	TGTGCCAGCAGCTTTACGGGGGACGAGCAGTACTTC
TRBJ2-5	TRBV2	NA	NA	CASSDVAEGETQYF	TGTGCCAGCAGTGATGTAGCGGAGGGTGAGACCCAGTACTTC
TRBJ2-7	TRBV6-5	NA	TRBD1	CASPTRQGSYEQYF	TGTGCCAGCCCTACGAGACAGGGTTCCTACGAGCAGTACTTC
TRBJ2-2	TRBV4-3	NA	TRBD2	CASSPEGLAENTGELFF	TGCGCCAGCAGCCCAGAAGGACTAGCGGAAAACACCGGGGAGCTGTTTTTT
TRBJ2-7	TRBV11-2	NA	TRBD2	CASSAIAGGSYEQYF	TGTGCCAGCAGCGCAATAGCGGGGGGCTCCTACGAGCAGTACTTC
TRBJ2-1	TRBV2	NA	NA	CASSGSGLDEQFF	TGTGCCAGCAGTGGTTCGGGTCTGGATGAGCAGTTCTTC
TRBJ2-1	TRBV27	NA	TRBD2	CASRLAGGPYGYNEQFF	TGTGCCAGCCGACTAGCGGGAGGGCCCTATGGCTACAATGAGCAGTTCTTC
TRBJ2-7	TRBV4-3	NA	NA	CASSQDSRGYEQYF	TGCGCCAGCAGCCAAGATTCGCGGGGCTACGAGCAGTACTTC
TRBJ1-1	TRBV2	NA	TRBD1	CAIDGQGRSAEAFF	TGTGCCATCGATGGACAGGGAAGGTCGGCTGAAGCTTTCTTT
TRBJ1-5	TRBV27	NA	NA	CASSSQGDQPQHF	TGTGCCAGCAGTAGTCAGGGTGATCAGCCCCAGCATTTT
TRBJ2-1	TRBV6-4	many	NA	CASSEDSSYNEQFF	TGTGCCAGCAGTGAGGACAGCTCCTACAATGAGCAGTTCTTC
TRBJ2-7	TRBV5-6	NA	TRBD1	CASSPRQGGYEQYF	TGTGCCAGCAGCCCCCGACAGGGGGGCTACGAGCAGTACTTC
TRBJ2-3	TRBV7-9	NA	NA	CASSFVYTDTQYF	TGTGCCAGCAGCTTCGTGTACACAGATACGCAGTATTTT
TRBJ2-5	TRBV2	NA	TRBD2	CASSPGLAATQETQYF	TGTGCCAGCAGTCCCGGACTAGCGGCCACTCAAGAGACCCAGTACTTC
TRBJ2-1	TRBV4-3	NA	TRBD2	CASSLGTSAYNEQFF	TGCGCCAGCAGCCTAGGGACTAGCGCATACAATGAGCAGTTCTTC
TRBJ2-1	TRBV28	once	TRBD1	CASSQRTGGGHYEQFF	TGTGCCAGCAGTCAAAGGACAGGGGGAGGACACTATGAGCAGTTCTTC
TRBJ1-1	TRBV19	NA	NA	CASSIPQAATEAFF	TGTGCCAGTAGTATTCCACAGGCGGCCACTGAAGCTTTCTTT
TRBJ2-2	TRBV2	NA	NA	CASSYGGGAGELFF	TGTGCCAGCAGTTACGGAGGGGGGGCCGGGGAGCTGTTTTTT
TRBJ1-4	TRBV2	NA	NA	CASSYRVDNEKLFF	TGTGCCAGCAGCTACAGGGTGGATAATGAAAAACTGTTTTTT